The entry below gives a single T cell receptor beta chain sequence along with its context. This clonotype was detected ten times or more. What antigen it recognizes has not been identified. Per-nucleotide qualities are absent, and no much larger clonotype sits a single base away. The sample originates from a study of CD8 T cells in ankylosing spondylitis (dated by TCRdb to the late 2010s). In the study overall: The study profiled T cell receptor beta repertoires in healthy donors and ankylosing spondylitis patients to find disease-linked TCR variants. The whole study cohort included 85 to 120 healthy donors and 25 or so ankylosing spondylitis patients. Peripheral blood was sampled, and synovial fluid was also collected from ankylosing spondylitis patients. On the study overall, not on this receptor specifically: In peripheral blood, the disease-linked clones were found at relatively low frequencies and had a CD8+ phenotype. According to the report, matched synovial fluid samples from ankylosing spondylitis patients were significantly enriched for the disease-linked clones. Some motif variants had previously been reported in the synovial fluid and blood of reactive arthritis patients, which suggests shared mechanisms of disease initiation. Blood from ankylosing spondylitis patients appeared to be characterized by a TCR beta motif composed of under ten highly homologous amino acid variants.

Measured from the cysteine to the phenylalanine, the CDR3 is 18 residues long. Only CDR3 DNA is held: 54 bases, read in frame from base 1. CDR1 and CDR2, looked up from the germline V gene, are LGHNA and YSLEER. Trimming leaves V shorter by 0 bases and J shorter by 0 bases, with the junction holding 5 bases beyond the gene matches. Data came from an Illumina HiSeq 2500. TCR beta libraries were prepared by quantitative 5'-RACE with molecular barcodes. Under the source paper's analysis protocol: Disease-linked TCR variants were identified with a new computational method built on a probabilistic model of VDJ rearrangement. Clones were called with MiXCR by TCRdb after fastp trimmed the public reads at Q25, and only in-frame beta chains were retained. Merged by CDR3 protein, the rows form single entries marked with the most common genes and DNA. For this entry, the V and J calls and clone size follow TCRdb and not the study's own pipeline. The sample table shows 250,000 to 400,000 distinct CDR3 sequences, and around a tenth are seen once. 8% to 9.5% of the sample is taken by the ten largest.

Input material: blood, either unsorted or a sorted T cell fraction (not recorded which). The chain joins TRBV4-3 to TRBJ2-3, with 11 bases matching TRBD2. This TCR was sampled from a female donor with ankylosing spondylitis or in good health (not recorded which). This receptor carries the CDR3 CASSQEPSGRSSTDTQYF. The sequence in DNA is TGCGCCAGCAGCCAAGAGCCTAGCGGGAGGTCTAGCACAGATACGCAGTATTTT.